This T cell receptor (beta chain) comes out of a study of blood T cell repertoires in COVID-19. Across the study: Samples representing acute and convalescent COVID-19 were sourced from the United States, Italy and Spain.

Methods used by the authors: Reference gene primers were amplified, and this amplification served to estimate nucleated cell counts. TCRdb's copy holds only in-frame clones and misses some; the assay was immunoSEQ multiplex PCR. That table supplies the V and J calls and clone size; D and trimming were determined from the DNA. The sample lists about 120,000 clones, less than 95% occurring once. The CDR3 length is 19 residues. Germline CDR1 MGHRA, CDR2 YSYEKL. Between the trimmed V and J ends, which lost 1 base and 0 bases, there was a span of 16 bases. The chain links TRBV4-1 to TRBJ1-6; D call uncertain. Sequencing was performed on peripheral blood. The sequence came from a human donor with active COVID-19. The donor label of this sample is uncertain. The CDR3 loop reads CASSQVSPGISSYNSPLHF. The DNA for the CDR3 is TGCGCCAGCAGCCAAGTTTCCCCAGGCATTAGCTCCTATAATTCACCCCTCCACTTT.